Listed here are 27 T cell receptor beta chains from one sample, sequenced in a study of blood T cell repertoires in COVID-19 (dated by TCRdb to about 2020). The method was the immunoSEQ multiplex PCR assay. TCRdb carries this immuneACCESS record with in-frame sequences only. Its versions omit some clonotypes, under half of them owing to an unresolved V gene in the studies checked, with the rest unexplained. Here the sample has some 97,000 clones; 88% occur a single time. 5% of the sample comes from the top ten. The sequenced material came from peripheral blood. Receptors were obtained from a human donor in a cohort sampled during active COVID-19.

The CDR3 region has the DNA TGTGCCAGCAGCACCGGGACAGGGGGTCTTTCACCCCTCCACTTT. It is translated as CASSTGTGGLSPLHF. The rearrangement uses TRBV6-2 or TRBV6-3 and TRBJ1-6; 11 bases fit TRBD1. Trimming took 6 bases from V and 9 from J; bases not matched to a gene: 7. The CDR3 consists of 15 residues. Germline loops: CDR1 MNHEY, CDR2 SVGEGT.

CDR3 sequence reads: CASSYPQYNSPLHF. In nucleotides, the CDR3 is TGTGCCAGCAGTTACCCCCAGTATAATTCACCCCTCCACTTT. The chain joins TRBV6-5 to TRBJ1-6, with D uncertain. In germline, CDR1 is MNHEY, CDR2 SVGAGI. Trimming left V 2 bases short and J 4 bases short, with 6 bases between. The CDR3 is 14 residues long.

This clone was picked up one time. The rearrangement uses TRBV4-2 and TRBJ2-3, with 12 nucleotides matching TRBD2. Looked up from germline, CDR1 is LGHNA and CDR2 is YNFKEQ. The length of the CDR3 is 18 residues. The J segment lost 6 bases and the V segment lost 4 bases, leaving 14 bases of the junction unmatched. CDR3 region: CASSPLTSGSHPPDTQYF. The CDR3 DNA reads TGTGCCAGCAGCCCCCTGACTAGCGGGAGCCACCCGCCGGATACGCAGTATTTT.

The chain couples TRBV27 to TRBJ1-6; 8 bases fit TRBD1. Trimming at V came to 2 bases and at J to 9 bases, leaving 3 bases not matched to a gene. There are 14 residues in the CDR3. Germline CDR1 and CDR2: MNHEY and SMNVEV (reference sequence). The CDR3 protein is CASSLSRGLSPLHF. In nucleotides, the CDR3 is TGTGCCAGCAGTTTAAGCAGGGGGCTTTCACCCCTCCACTTT.

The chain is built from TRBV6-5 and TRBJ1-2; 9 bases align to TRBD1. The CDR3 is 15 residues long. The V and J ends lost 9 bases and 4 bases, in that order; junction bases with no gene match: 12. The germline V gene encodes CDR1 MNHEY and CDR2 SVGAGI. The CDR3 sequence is CASKPGQGLGYGYTF. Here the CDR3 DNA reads TGTGCCAGTAAACCGGGACAGGGACTAGGCTATGGCTACACCTTC.

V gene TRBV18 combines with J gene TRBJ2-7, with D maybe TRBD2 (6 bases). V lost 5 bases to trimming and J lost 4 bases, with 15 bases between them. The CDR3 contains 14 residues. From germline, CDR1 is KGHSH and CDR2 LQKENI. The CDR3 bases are TGTGCCAGCTCAAAGAAGACTAGTAGTTACGAGCAGTACTTC. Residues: CASSKKTSSYEQYF.

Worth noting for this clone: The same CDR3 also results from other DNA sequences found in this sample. The CDR3 nucleotides read TGCAGCGTGGACAGGGGTGGTAGCACAGATACGCAGTATTTT. Amino acids: CSVDRGGSTDTQYF. This chain connects TRBV29-1 to TRBJ2-3; 9 positions match TRBD1. Germline V gene sequence: CDR1 SQVTM, CDR2 ANQGSEA. CDR3 length: 14 amino acids. V shed 6 bases and J 0 bases; nucleotides not matched to a gene: 4.

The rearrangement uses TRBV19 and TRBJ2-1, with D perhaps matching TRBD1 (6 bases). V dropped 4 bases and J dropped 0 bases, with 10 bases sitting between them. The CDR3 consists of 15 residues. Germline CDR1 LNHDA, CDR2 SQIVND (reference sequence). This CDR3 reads CASSTDRSSYNEQFF. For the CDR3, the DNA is TGTGCCAGTAGTACCGACAGGAGCTCCTACAATGAGCAGTTCTTC.

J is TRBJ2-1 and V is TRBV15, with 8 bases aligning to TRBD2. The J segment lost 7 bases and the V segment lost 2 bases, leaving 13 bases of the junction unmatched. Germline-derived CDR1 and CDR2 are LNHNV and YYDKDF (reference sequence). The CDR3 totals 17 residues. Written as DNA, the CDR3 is TGTGCCACCAGCAGACCGGGGGTGGCTAGCGGGCATAATGAGCAGTTCTTC. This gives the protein CATSRPGVASGHNEQFF.

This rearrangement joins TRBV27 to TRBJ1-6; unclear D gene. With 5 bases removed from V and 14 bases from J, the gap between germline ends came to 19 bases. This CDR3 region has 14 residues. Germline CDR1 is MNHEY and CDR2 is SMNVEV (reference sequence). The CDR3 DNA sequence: TGTGCCAGCAGTAGCTCAGCCCGGGGAGCCACCCTCCACTTT. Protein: CASSSSARGATLHF.

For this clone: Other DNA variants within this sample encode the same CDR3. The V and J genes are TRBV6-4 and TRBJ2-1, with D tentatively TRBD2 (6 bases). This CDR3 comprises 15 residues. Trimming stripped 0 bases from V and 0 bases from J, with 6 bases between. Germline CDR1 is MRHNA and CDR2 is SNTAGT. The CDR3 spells CASSDSSGSYNEQFF. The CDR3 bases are TGTGCCAGCAGTGACTCTAGCGGCTCCTACAATGAGCAGTTCTTC.

As DNA, the CDR3 is TGTGCCAGCAGCTTAGCGGGAGGGCCCTACAATGAGCAGTTCTTC. This codes for CASSLAGGPYNEQFF. J is TRBJ2-1 and V is TRBV11-2; 8 bases are a match to TRBD2. Germline loops: CDR1 SGHAT, CDR2 FQNNGV. V lost 1 base to trimming and J lost 2 bases; unmatched junction nucleotides: 1. The CDR3 is 15 residues long.

The CDR3 protein is CASSVAGQGPETQYF. CDR3 nucleotide sequence: TGTGCCAGCAGCGTAGCTGGACAGGGGCCGGAGACCCAGTACTTC. The genes are TRBV9 and TRBJ2-5; TRBD1 matches at 9 bases. The CDR3 is 15 residues long. V dropped 0 bases and J dropped 5; count of bases not matched to a gene: 5. Germline CDR1 reads SGDLS; CDR2 reads YYNGEE.

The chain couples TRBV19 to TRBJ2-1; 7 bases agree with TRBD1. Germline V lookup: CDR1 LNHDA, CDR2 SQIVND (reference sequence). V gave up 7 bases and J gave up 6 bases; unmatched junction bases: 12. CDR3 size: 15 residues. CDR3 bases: TGTGCCAGTACCACAGGGGTAACTGGTCGCAATGAGCAGTTCTTC. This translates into CASTTGVTGRNEQFF.

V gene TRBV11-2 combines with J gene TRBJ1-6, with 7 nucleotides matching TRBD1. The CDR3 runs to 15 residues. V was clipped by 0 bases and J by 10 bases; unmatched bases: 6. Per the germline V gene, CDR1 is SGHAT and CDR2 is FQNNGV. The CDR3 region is CASSLDPGGDSPLHF. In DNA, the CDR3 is TGTGCCAGCAGCTTAGATCCAGGGGGAGACTCACCCCTCCACTTT.

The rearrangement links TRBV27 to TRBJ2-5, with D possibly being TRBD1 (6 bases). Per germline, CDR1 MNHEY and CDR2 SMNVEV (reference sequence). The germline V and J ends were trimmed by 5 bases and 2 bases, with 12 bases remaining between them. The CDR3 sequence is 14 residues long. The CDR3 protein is CASSLTQGQETQYF. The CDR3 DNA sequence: TGTGCCAGCAGTCTAACACAGGGTCAAGAGACCCAGTACTTC.

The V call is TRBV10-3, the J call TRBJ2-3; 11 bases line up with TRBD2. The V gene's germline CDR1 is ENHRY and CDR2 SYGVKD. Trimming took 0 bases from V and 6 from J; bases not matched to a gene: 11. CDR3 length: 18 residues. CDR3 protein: CAISESTSGSLGRDTQYF. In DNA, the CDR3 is TGTGCCATCAGTGAGTCAACTAGCGGGAGTCTTGGGCGTGATACGCAGTATTTT.

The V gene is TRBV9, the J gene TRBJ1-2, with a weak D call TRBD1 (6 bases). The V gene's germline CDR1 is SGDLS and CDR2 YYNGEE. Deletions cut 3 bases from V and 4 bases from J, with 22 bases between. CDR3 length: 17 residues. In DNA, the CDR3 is TGTGCCAGCAGCGAGGGACCCACAGGGCGAATATTCTATGGCTACACCTTC. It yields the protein CASSEGPTGRIFYGYTF.

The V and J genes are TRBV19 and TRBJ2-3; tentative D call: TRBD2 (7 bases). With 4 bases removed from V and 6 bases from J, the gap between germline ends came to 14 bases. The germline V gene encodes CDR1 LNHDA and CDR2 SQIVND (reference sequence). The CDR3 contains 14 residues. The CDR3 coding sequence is TGTGCCAGTAGTAACCCGGGGGGCTTCGATACGCAGTATTTT. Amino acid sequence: CASSNPGGFDTQYF.

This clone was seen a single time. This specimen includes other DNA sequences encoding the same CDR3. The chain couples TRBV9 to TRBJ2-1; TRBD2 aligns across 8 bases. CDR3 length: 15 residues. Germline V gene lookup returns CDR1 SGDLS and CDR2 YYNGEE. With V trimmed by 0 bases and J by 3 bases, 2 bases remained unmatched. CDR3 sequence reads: CASSVVSGIYNEQFF. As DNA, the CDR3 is TGTGCCAGCAGCGTAGTTAGCGGGATCTACAATGAGCAGTTCTTC. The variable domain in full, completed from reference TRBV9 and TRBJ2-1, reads DSGVTQTPKHLITATGQRVTLRCSPRSGDLSVYWYQQSLDQGLQFLIQYYNGEERAKGNILERFSAQQFPDLHSELNLSSLELGDSALYFCASSVVSGIYNEQFFGPGTRLTVL.

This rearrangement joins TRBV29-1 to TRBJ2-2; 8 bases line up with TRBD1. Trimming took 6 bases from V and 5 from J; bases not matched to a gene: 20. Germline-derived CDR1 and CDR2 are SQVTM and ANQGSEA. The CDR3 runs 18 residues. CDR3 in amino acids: CSVVGPGTGSRGTGELFF. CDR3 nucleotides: TGCAGCGTGGTGGGACCGGGGACAGGTTCCCGGGGGACCGGGGAGCTGTTTTTT.

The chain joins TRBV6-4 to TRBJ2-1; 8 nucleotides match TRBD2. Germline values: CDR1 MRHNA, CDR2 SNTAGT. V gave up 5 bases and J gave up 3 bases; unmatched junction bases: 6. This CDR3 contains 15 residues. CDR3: CASSPLAGSYNEQFF. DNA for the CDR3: TGTGCCAGCAGTCCCTTAGCGGGGAGCTACAATGAGCAGTTCTTC.

CDR3 in amino acids: CASSSQTGKVDTQYF. In nucleotides, the CDR3 is TGTGCCAGCAGCTCCCAGACAGGGAAGGTAGATACGCAGTATTTT. The chain couples TRBV7-3 to TRBJ2-3; TRBD1 agrees at 7 bases. The V gene end was trimmed by 4 bases and the J gene end by 5 bases; junction bases not matched to a gene: 9. CDR1 is SGHTA and CDR2 is FQGTGA in the germline V gene. The CDR3 has 15 residues.

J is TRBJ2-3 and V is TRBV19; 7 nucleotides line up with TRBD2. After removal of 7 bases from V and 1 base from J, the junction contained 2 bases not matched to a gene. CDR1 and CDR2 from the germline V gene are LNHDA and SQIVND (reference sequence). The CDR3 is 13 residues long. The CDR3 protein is CASTSGRTDTQYF. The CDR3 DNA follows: TGTGCCAGTACTAGCGGTCGCACAGATACGCAGTATTTT.

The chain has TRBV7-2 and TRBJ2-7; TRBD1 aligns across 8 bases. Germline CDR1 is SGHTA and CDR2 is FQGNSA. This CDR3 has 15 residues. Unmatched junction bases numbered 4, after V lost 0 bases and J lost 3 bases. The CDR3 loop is CASSLALGQGYEQYF. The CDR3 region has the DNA TGTGCCAGCAGCTTAGCGCTAGGACAGGGCTACGAGCAGTACTTC.

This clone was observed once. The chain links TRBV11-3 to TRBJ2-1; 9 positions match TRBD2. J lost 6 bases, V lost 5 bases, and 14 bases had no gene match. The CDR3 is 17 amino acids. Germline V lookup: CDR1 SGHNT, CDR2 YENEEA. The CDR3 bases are TGTGCCAGCAGCCGGGCTAGCGGGATGGGAGCCCCCAATGAGCAGTTCTTC. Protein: CASSRASGMGAPNEQFF.

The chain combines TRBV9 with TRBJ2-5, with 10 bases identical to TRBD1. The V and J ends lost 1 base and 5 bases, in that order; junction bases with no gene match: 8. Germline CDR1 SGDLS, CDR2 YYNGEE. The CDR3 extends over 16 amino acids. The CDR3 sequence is CASSVMSTGGAETQYF. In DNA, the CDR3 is TGTGCCAGCAGCGTAATGTCGACAGGGGGCGCGGAGACCCAGTACTTC.